This TCR beta chain appears in the sequencing data of a study of blood T cell repertoires in COVID-19. Study overall: Sites across the United States, Italy and Spain contributed samples from acute and convalescent COVID-19.

The data were produced by immunoSEQ multiplex PCR, yet TCRdb's version contains in-frame clones alone and is incomplete. Among about 210,000 clones listed, roughly 85% were seen once. Germline V gene lookup returns CDR1 SGHRS and CDR2 YFSETQ. The CDR3 is 14 residues long. V lost 1 base and J lost 4, with 11 bases in between. The receptor comes from a woman in her 40s with active or convalescent COVID-19. The sample was peripheral blood. The gene calls are TRBV5-1 and TRBJ1-1, with D unclear. The chain's CDR3 is CASSLFGDGTEAFF. CDR3 coding DNA: TGCGCCAGCAGCTTGTTCGGGGATGGCACTGAAGCTTTCTTT.